This note documents a single TCR beta chain sequence. Its antigen is still unknown. This sample was included in a study of a mutant IDH1 vaccine in newly diagnosed glioma. About the research overall: The first vaccination came 4-6 weeks after radiotherapy alone, or with temozolomide cycles. Visit timing is recorded as week 35 for V12 and week 47 for V13.

Time point meaning: week 47, end of study. Doses consisted of 300 ug of mutant IDH1 20-mer peptide each, paired with topical imiquimod. Data came from immunoSEQ multiplex PCR; TCRdb stores just in-frame clones and leaves some out. The sample lists fewer than 70,000 clones, roughly four fifths occurring once. This CDR3 has 17 residues. Germline lookup yields CDR1 SGHRS and CDR2 YFSETQ. V lost 2 bases, J lost 7 bases, and 9 bases stayed unmatched. This TCR was recovered from a man aged 30 to 39 with glioma. This material consisted of PBMCs, taken from a glioma patient whose treatment included an IDH1 peptide vaccine. The chain uses TRBV5-1 and TRBJ1-6; TRBD1 agrees at 10 bases. CDR3 loop: CASSFRTGGRQNSPLHF. CDR3 DNA sequence: TGCGCCAGCAGCTTTAGGACAGGGGGACGCCAAAATTCACCCCTCCACTTT.